This T cell receptor (beta chain) was observed in a study of CD8 T cells in Susac syndrome. RNA, at roughly 0.5 to 1 ug, was reverse transcribed with random hexamers. TCR beta CDR3 was amplified by immunoSEQ covering 54 Vbeta and 13 Jbeta. TCRdb processed the immunoSEQ multiplex PCR reads anew with MiXCR; each CDR3 protein has one entry. There are under 200,000 distinct CDR3 sequences in the sample; 75% to 95% occur only once, and 0.087% lies in the top ten. Specimen: CD4+ T cells from PBMCs. This receptor was obtained from a human donor with Susac syndrome.

CDR3 sequence (DNA): TGTGCCAGCAGTCAAAGACAGGGGCAGGGCGAGCAGTACTTC. This gives the protein CASSQRQGQGEQYF. The rearrangement uses TRBV12-3 or TRBV12-4 and TRBJ2-7, with 8 bases matching TRBD1. V lost 5 bases and J lost 6; bases outside the gene matches: 9. The CDR3 extends over 14 amino acids.